Included here is one TCR beta chain sequence, with context. Its antigen is undetermined. This entry comes from a study of cytomegalovirus exposure and HLA in healthy donors. Overall study results and limits: Reportedly, cytomegalovirus status was diagnosed with high sensitivity and specificity. Earlier analysis found most TCR beta V segments productive about 87% or about 30% of the time. The number of N-insertions in an Asian-associated ancestry cluster was reportedly below the roughly 620-donor mean in a later analysis. Accurate prediction of HLA-A and HLA-B alleles (for most subjects) was reportedly achieved from TCR beta sequences.

A multiplex PCR was run with 60 Vbeta primers and 13 Jbeta primers. Libraries were prepared by immunoSEQ multiplex PCR; TCRdb keeps only in-frame clonotypes and omits some of them. The sample yields roughly 150,000 clones, about four fifths seen once. Input material: PBMCs. This sequence originates from a male donor in good health and CMV-seronegative.

The chain's CDR3 is CASRIQQNTGELFF. The CDR3 DNA follows: TGTGCCAGCAGGATACAGCAGAACACCGGGGAGCTGTTTTTT. This chain uses TRBV6-1 with TRBJ2-2; D is ambiguous. V lost 6 bases and J 1 base, leaving 9 bases between the germline ends. The CDR3 length is 14 residues. Germline lookup yields CDR1 MNHNS and CDR2 SASEGT.